This T cell receptor beta chain was identified in a study of CD8 T cells in ankylosing spondylitis. Study-level points and caveats: Reportedly, disease-linked clones are significantly enriched in ankylosing spondylitis patients' matched synovial fluid.

The CDR3 runs to 15 residues. The V and J ends lost 1 base and 3 bases respectively, with 7 bases between them. Germline V CDR1 and CDR2: LGHNA, YNFKEQ. This clonotype has at least ten counts. Antigen unknown. TCRdb processed the 5' RACE reads anew with MiXCR; each CDR3 protein has one entry. The repertoire has under 250,000 distinct CDR3 sequences, roughly 10% of them found once; the top ten carry about 2.5%. V gene TRBV4-2 combines with J gene TRBJ1-6; a weak D match, TRBD1 (5 bases). Sequenced: blood, either unsorted or a sorted T cell fraction (not recorded which). The origin of this receptor is a male donor with ankylosing spondylitis or in good health (not recorded which). CDR3 nucleotides: TGTGCCAGCAGCCAAGGACAGAACTATAATTCACCCCTCCACTTT. Its translation: CASSQGQNYNSPLHF.